The 24 T cell receptor beta chains in this list originate from one sample, sequenced in a study of OX40 agonist ivuxolimab in advanced cancers. Clones were read by immunoSEQ multiplex PCR, and TCRdb kept only the in-frame ones, dropping some. The sample has over 40,000 clones; 75% to 90% are singletons. Sequenced material: CD4+ or CD8+ T cells sorted from blood, taken in a trial of the OX40 agonist ivuxolimab. These receptors were collected from an adult with an advanced solid tumor such as melanoma, head and neck, liver or kidney cancer.

The chain links TRBV9 to TRBJ2-6; 9 bases map to TRBD1. With V trimmed by 5 bases and J by 3 bases, 6 bases remained unmatched. CDR1 is SGDLS and CDR2 is YYNGEE in the germline V gene. This CDR3 comprises 16 residues. The CDR3, as DNA: TGTGCCAGCAGTGAACAGGGGGCGGTTGGGGCCAACGTCCTGACTTTC. This translates into CASSEQGAVGANVLTF. Complete variable domain (other parts from reference TRBV9 and TRBJ2-6): DSGVTQTPKHLITATGQRVTLRCSPRSGDLSVYWYQQSLDQGLQFLIQYYNGEERAKGNILERFSAQQFPDLHSELNLSSLELGDSALYFCASSEQGAVGANVLTFGAGSRLTVL.

The sample holds one count of this clone. The chain couples TRBV16 to TRBJ1-2; D gene uncertain. V was shortened by 6 bases and J by 2 bases, with 13 bases between the two germline ends. This CDR3 contains 14 residues. CDR1 is KGHSY, CDR2 FQNENV, per germline. The CDR3 bases are TGTGCCAGCAGAAACCCAGGAGGGAACTATGGCTACACCTTC. Protein: CASRNPGGNYGYTF.

This clone occurred once. V is TRBV7-9 and J is TRBJ1-2, with a tentative D call TRBD1 (5 bases). The V and J ends lost 4 bases and 5 bases respectively, with 14 bases between them. The germline V gene encodes CDR1 SEHNR and CDR2 FQNEAQ (reference sequence). CDR3 length: 14 amino acids. The CDR3 sequence: CASSSRDFVYGYTF. As DNA, the CDR3 is TGTGCCAGCAGCTCCCGGGACTTTGTTTATGGCTACACCTTC.

This clone was observed once. The CDR3 protein is CASSAGLGTSGTSGTDTQYF. The CDR3 nucleotides read TGTGCCAGCAGCGCGGGGCTTGGGACTAGCGGGACATCGGGCACAGATACGCAGTATTTT. The J gene is TRBJ2-3, the V gene TRBV9; 13 bases line up with TRBD2. Looked up from germline, CDR1 is SGDLS and CDR2 is YYNGEE. V was pared by 3 bases and J by 1 base, with 14 bases of the junction left unmatched. The CDR3 is 20 amino acids.

The chain couples TRBV19 to TRBJ2-1, with D maybe TRBD2 (5 bases). Trimming took off 2 bases at V and 0 bases at J, with 8 bases between the two ends. Per the germline V gene, CDR1 is LNHDA and CDR2 is SQIVND (reference sequence). The CDR3 sequence is 15 residues long. CDR3 in amino acids: CASSISTSSYNEQFF. Here the CDR3 DNA reads TGTGCCAGTAGTATATCTACTAGCTCCTACAATGAGCAGTTCTTC. The entire variable domain, with the rest obtained from reference TRBV19 and TRBJ2-1, is as follows: DGGITQSPKYLFRKEGQNVTLSCEQNLNHDAMYWYRQDPGQGLRLIYYSQIVNDFQKGDIAEGYSVSREKKESFPLTVTSAQKNPTAFYLCASSISTSSYNEQFFGPGTRLTVL.

V usage is TRBV11-3 and J usage is TRBJ2-4; D gene unclear. This CDR3 comprises 17 residues. Deletions cut 7 bases from V and 0 bases from J, with 19 bases between. Germline CDR1 and CDR2: SGHNT and YENEEA. The CDR3 region is CASTPFEAPLAKNIQYF. The CDR3 bases are TGTGCCAGCACCCCGTTTGAGGCCCCACTAGCCAAAAACATTCAGTACTTC. The complete variable domain, with remaining parts taken from reference TRBV11-3 and TRBJ2-4, reads EAGVVQSPRYKIIEKKQPVAFWCNPISGHNTLYWYLQNLGQGPELLIRYENEEAVDDSQLPKDRFSAERLKGVDSTLKIQPAELGDSAVYLCASTPFEAPLAKNIQYFGAGTRLSVL.

J is TRBJ2-3 and V is TRBV28; no clear D. The CDR3 runs to 14 residues. Deletions cut 4 bases from V and 6 bases from J, with 14 bases between. Germline assignment: CDR1 MDHEN and CDR2 SYDVKM. The DNA for the CDR3 is TGTGCCAGCAGTTCAAGCGATTCCGTTGATACGCAGTATTTT. Its translation: CASSSSDSVDTQYF.

V is TRBV29-1 and J is TRBJ2-5; a weak D match, TRBD1 (6 bases). This CDR3 region has 14 residues. V lost 3 bases and J lost 5, with 16 bases in between. Germline assignment: CDR1 SQVTM and CDR2 ANQGSEA. The CDR3 here is CSVDFRTGGETQYF. CDR3 DNA: TGCAGCGTTGATTTTAGGACTGGGGGCGAGACCCAGTACTTC.

The gene calls are TRBV2 and TRBJ2-2; 13 bases map to TRBD2. The trim removed 6 bases at V and 4 bases at J, leaving 2 bases unmatched. The CDR3 totals 15 residues. From germline, CDR1 is SNHLY and CDR2 FYNNEI. CDR3 nucleotide sequence: TGTGCCAGCAGATGGACTAGCGGGGGCACCGGGGAGCTGTTTTTT. It specifies CASRWTSGGTGELFF.

V is TRBV19 and J is TRBJ2-3; D is uncertain. This CDR3 region has 16 residues. Deletions cut 5 bases from V and 7 bases from J, with 22 bases between. The germline CDR1 and CDR2 sequences are LNHDA and SQIVND (reference sequence). The CDR3 nucleotides are TGTGCCAGTAGTCCCGTGTGGGCGAATCTCGTCAATACGCAGTATTTT. It specifies CASSPVWANLVNTQYF.

The chain couples TRBV5-6 to TRBJ1-2, with D tentatively TRBD1 (6 bases). Trimming took 4 bases from V and 8 from J, leaving 15 bases between them. This CDR3 region has 13 residues. Germline V gene lookup returns CDR1 SGHDT and CDR2 YYEEEE. CDR3 sequence: CASSQDSPQGYTF. CDR3 coding DNA: TGTGCCAGCAGCCAGGACAGTCCCCAGGGCTACACCTTC. Complete variable domain (other parts from reference TRBV5-6 and TRBJ1-2): DAGVTQSPTHLIKTRGQQVTLRCSPKSGHDTVSWYQQALGQGPQFIFQYYEEEERQRGNFPDRFSGHQFPNYSSELNVNALLLGDSALYLCASSQDSPQGYTFGSGTRLTVV.

As concerns this clone: A read error may account for a junction end that differs from germline. This rearrangement joins TRBV5-8 to TRBJ1-2; perhaps TRBD1 as D (6 bases). The CDR3 is 14 amino acids. Germline V gene sequence: CDR1 SGHTS, CDR2 YDEGEE. DNA for the CDR3: TGTGCCAGCAGCTCCCCGGACAGACCCTATGGCTGCACCTTC. This gives the protein CASSSPDRPYGCTF.

As to this clone: The junction and the germline gene differ at one end; a read error may be behind it. The V and J genes are TRBV20-1 and TRBJ1-2; D is possibly TRBD1 (5 bases). Germline V gives CDR1 DFQATT, CDR2 SNEGSKA (reference sequence). This CDR3 comprises 11 residues. The CDR3 DNA sequence: TGCAGTGCTAGTCACCTACGGGGCTGGGTCTTC. Its translation: CSASHLRGWVF.

The chain uses TRBV5-6 and TRBJ2-1; D possibly corresponds to TRBD1 (5 bases). This CDR3 has 15 residues. Germline loops: CDR1 SGHDT, CDR2 YYEEEE. Deletions cut 1 base from V and 1 base from J, with 9 bases between. CDR3 sequence: CASSLRGSSYNEQFF. The CDR3 region has the DNA TGTGCCAGCAGCTTGAGGGGCTCATCCTACAATGAGCAGTTCTTC. Looking up the rest from reference TRBV5-6 and TRBJ2-1 gives the full variable domain: DAGVTQSPTHLIKTRGQQVTLRCSPKSGHDTVSWYQQALGQGPQFIFQYYEEEERQRGNFPDRFSGHQFPNYSSELNVNALLLGDSALYLCASSLRGSSYNEQFFGPGTRLTVL.

V usage is TRBV4-2 and J usage is TRBJ2-7; weak D call: TRBD1 (6 bases). CDR1 LGHNA and CDR2 YNFKEQ come from the germline V gene. Trimming removed 4 bases at V and 5 bases at J, with 12 bases between. This CDR3 region has 13 residues. CDR3 sequence reads: CASSRNRENEQYF. CDR3 nucleotide sequence: TGTGCCAGCAGCCGAAACAGGGAAAACGAGCAGTACTTC.

This sequence joins TRBV15 and TRBJ2-5; TRBD2 aligns across 8 bases. Germline assignment: CDR1 LNHNV and CDR2 YYDKDF (reference sequence). The CDR3 is 14 residues long. V trimming: 5 bases; J trimming: 4 bases; junction bases outside the gene matches: 6. CDR3 residues: CATSGRGGGETQYF. The CDR3 DNA reads TGTGCCACCAGCGGCCGGGGGGGAGGAGAGACCCAGTACTTC.

The CDR3 region has the DNA TGTGCCAGCAGCTTGACAGGGGGATTCTCTGGAAACACCATATATTTT. This encodes CASSLTGGFSGNTIYF. The chain employs TRBV7-2 and TRBJ1-3, with 9 bases that match TRBD1. The junction had 3 bases not matched to a gene; V was cut back by 3 bases and J by 0 bases. Germline V lookup: CDR1 SGHTA, CDR2 FQGNSA. The CDR3 loop spans 16 amino acids.

This clone was counted a single time. The genes are TRBV4-1 and TRBJ2-7; D is unclear. CDR1 and CDR2 from the germline V gene are MGHRA and YSYEKL. The CDR3 is 13 residues long. V was shortened by 0 bases and J by 3 bases, with 6 bases between the two germline ends. The CDR3: CASSQEASYEQYF. The CDR3 nucleotides are TGCGCCAGCAGCCAAGAAGCCAGCTACGAGCAGTACTTC.

V gene TRBV4-3 combines with J gene TRBJ2-1, with D possibly matching TRBD1 (5 bases). CDR1 and CDR2 (germline): LGHNA, YSLEER. V was cut by 4 bases and J by 4 bases, with 11 bases left in between. The CDR3 loop spans 14 amino acids. The CDR3 loop is CASSPRTSYNEQFF. DNA for the CDR3: TGCGCCAGCAGCCCAAGGACATCTTACAATGAGCAGTTCTTC.

This clone was seen only once. This chain connects TRBV7-2 to TRBJ1-1; weak D call: TRBD1 (6 bases). The CDR3 is 14 amino acids. The V end was cut by 0 bases, the J end by 1 base, with 6 bases between. Per germline, CDR1 SGHTA and CDR2 FQGNSA. This chain's CDR3 is CASSLAGQNTEAFF. The CDR3 DNA follows: TGTGCCAGCAGCTTAGCGGGACAGAACACTGAAGCTTTCTTT.

The genes are TRBV10-3 and TRBJ2-7; D is ambiguous. V was cut by 0 bases and J by 3 bases, with 15 bases left in between. Germline lookup yields CDR1 ENHRY and CDR2 SYGVKD. The CDR3 spans 16 residues. The CDR3 DNA is TGTGCCATCAGTGAGTCGGGCCCCCTGGCCCTCTACGAGCAGTACTTC. Residues: CAISESGPLALYEQYF.

V and J are TRBV19 and TRBJ2-3, with no clear D. V was clipped by 7 bases and J by 0 bases, with 11 bases between them. The germline gives CDR1 LNHDA, CDR2 SQIVND (reference sequence). This CDR3 spans 14 amino acids. The CDR3 here is CASTPLLSTDTQYF. The DNA of the CDR3 is TGTGCCAGTACGCCCCTATTGAGCACAGATACGCAGTATTTT.

The chain carries TRBV2 and TRBJ1-1; TRBD1 agrees at 8 bases. Germline V gene data show CDR1 as SNHLY and CDR2 as FYNNEI. V lost 6 bases and J lost 5; bases outside the gene matches: 11. The CDR3 is 15 residues long. The CDR3: CASRRLGQGGTEAFF. The CDR3, as DNA: TGTGCCAGCAGAAGACTCGGACAGGGCGGAACTGAAGCTTTCTTT.

Only a few counts were recorded for this clone. The chain uses TRBV6-4 and TRBJ1-4; perhaps TRBD1 as D (5 bases). The CDR3 loop spans 12 amino acids. V dropped 11 bases and J dropped 2 bases, with 9 bases sitting between them. Germline CDR1 reads MRHNA; CDR2 reads SNTAGT. The CDR3 sequence is CAGHRTNEKLFF. CDR3 coding DNA: TGTGCCGGCCACAGGACTAATGAAAAACTGTTTTTT.